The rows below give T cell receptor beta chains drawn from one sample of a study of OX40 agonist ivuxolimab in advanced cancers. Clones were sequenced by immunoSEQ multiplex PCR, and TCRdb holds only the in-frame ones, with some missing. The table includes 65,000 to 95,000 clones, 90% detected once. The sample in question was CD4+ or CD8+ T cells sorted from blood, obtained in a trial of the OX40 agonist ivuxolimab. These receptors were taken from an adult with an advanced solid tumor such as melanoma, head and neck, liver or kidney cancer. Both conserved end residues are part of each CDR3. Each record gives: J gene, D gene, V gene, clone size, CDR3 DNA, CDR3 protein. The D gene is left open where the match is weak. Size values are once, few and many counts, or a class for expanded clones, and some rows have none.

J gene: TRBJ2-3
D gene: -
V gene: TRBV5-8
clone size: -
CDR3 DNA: TGTGCCAGCAGCTCCCCCGGAGGGGCAGATACGCAGTATTTT
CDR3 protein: CASSSPGGADTQYF

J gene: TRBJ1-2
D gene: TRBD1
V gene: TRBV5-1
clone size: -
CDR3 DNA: TGCGCCAGCAGTTCGACAGGGAACTATGGCTACACCTTC
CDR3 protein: CASSSTGNYGYTF

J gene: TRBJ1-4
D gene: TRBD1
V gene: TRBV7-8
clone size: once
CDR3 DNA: TGTGCCAGCAGCCTGTATGGGACAGGGGGTGAAAAACTGTTTTTT
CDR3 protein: CASSLYGTGGEKLFF

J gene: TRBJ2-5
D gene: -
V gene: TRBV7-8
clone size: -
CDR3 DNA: TGTGCCAGCAGCCCCCACTGGGACGTAGAAGAGACCCAGTACTTC
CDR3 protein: CASSPHWDVEETQYF

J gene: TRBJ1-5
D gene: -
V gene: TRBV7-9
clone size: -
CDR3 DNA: TGTGCCAGCAGCTTAGACCTTGTGCAGCCCCAGCATTTT
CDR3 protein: CASSLDLVQPQHF

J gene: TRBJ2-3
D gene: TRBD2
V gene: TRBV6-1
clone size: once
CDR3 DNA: TGTGCCAGCAGTGAAGGTCTAACTAGCGGGGGGTCAGATACGCAGTATTTT
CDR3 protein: CASSEGLTSGGSDTQYF

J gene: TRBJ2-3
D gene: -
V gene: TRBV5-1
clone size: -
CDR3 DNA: TGCGCCAGCAGCTCCTCCCCCGTGGGTACAGATACGCAGTATTTT
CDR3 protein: CASSSSPVGTDTQYF

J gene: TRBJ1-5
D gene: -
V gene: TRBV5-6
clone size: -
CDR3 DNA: TGTGCCAGCAGCTTGATCGGGGGCCCTCAGCCCCAGCATTTT
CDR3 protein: CASSLIGGPQPQHF

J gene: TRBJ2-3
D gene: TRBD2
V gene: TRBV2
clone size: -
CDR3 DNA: TGTGCCAGCAGAGTTACTAGCGGGGGGGCCCCAGCAGATACGCAGTATTTT
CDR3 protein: CASRVTSGGAPADTQYF

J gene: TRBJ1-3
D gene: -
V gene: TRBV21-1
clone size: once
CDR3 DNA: TGTGCCAGCAGCAAAAACCGGGCAGCTAAATACTCTGGAAACACCATATATTTT
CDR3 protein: CASSKNRAAKYSGNTIYF

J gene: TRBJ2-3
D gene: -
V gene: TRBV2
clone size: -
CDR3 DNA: TGTGCCAGCAGTGGTTTCGGGGACGGGGATACGCAGTATTTT
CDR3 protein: CASSGFGDGDTQYF

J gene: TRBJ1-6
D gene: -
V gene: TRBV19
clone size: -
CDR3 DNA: TGTGCCAGTACGGCGAGCAGGCTTAATTCACCCCTCCACTTT
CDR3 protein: CASTASRLNSPLHF

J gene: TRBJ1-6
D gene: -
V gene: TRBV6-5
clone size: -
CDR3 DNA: TGTGCCAGCAGTTACGGAGGGACGAATTCACCCCTCCACTTT
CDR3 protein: CASSYGGTNSPLHF

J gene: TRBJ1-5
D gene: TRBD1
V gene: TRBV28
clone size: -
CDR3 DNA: TGTGCCAGCAGTTCGGACAGGTCTAGCAATCAGCCCCAGCATTTT
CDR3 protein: CASSSDRSSNQPQHF

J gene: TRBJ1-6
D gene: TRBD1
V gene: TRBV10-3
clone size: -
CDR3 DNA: TGTGCCATCAGTGAGTCCCAGGGGGCGAATTCACCCCTCCACTTT
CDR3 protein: CAISESQGANSPLHF

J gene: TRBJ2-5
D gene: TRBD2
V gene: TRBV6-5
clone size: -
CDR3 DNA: TGTGCCAGCAAGCGGGGGAAAGAGACCCAGTACTTC
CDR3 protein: CASKRGKETQYF

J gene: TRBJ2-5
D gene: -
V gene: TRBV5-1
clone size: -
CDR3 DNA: TGCGCCAGCAGCTTGCTCAGGGAGGAGACCCAGTACTTC
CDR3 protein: CASSLLREETQYF

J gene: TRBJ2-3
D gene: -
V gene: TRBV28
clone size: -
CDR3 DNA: TGTGCCAGCAGTTTCTTGCCAGATACGCAGTATTTT
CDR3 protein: CASSFLPDTQYF